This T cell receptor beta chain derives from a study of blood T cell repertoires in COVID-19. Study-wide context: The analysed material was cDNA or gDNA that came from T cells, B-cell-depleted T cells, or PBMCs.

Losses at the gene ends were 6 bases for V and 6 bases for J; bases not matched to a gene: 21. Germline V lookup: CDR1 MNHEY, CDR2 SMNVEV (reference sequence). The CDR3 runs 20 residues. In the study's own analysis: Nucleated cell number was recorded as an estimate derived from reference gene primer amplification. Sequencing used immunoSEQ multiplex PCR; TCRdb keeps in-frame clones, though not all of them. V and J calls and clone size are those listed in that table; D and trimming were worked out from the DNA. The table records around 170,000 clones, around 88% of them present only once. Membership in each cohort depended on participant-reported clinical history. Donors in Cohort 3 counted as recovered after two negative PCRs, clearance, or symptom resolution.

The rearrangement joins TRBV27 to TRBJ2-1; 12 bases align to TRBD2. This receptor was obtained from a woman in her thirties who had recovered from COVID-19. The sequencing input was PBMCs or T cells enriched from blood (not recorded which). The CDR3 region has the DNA TGTGCCAGCAGGCCCTTCCAAGTTCGGGCTAGCGGGAGGGATCTCAATGAGCAGTTCTTC. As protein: CASRPFQVRASGRDLNEQFF.